One sample yielded the 16 T cell receptor beta chains listed below, sequenced in a study of tumor-infiltrating lymphocytes in primary liver carcinoma. For each extraction, RNA and DNA were obtained together from around 20-30 mg of unsorted bulk tissue. TCR beta cDNA was prepared out of about 530 ng total RNA by means of a constant-region primer. For TCR beta, libraries were produced by three nested multiplex PCR rounds using slightly modified ARM-PCR. Researchers ran the first two PCR rounds for roughly 11 cycles each with TRBV1-TRBV30 forward primers and a C-beta reverse primer. TCRdb reprocessed the multiplex PCR reads with MiXCR, giving one entry per CDR3 protein. The profile covers some 43,000 distinct CDR3 sequences, with 65% to 80% appearing a single time and roughly 27% taken by the ten largest. Sequenced sample: liver tumor tissue from sampling region 5. Indicated subset: tumor region T5, tumor centre. The source of these receptors is a man between 40 and 49 years old with primary liver carcinoma and hepatitis B virus infection.

For this clonotype: The junction shows a germline mismatch at one end, possibly a read error. The chain carries TRBV29-1 and TRBJ2-1; 8 nucleotides agree with TRBD2. This CDR3 comprises 14 residues. Per the germline V gene, CDR1 is SQVTM and CDR2 is ANQGSEA. DNA of the CDR3: TGTAGCGCTGGAGGACTAGCAGTCGGGAATGAGCAGTTCTTC. The encoded protein is CSAGGLAVGNEQFF.

The rearrangement links TRBV7-9 to TRBJ1-2, with unresolved D. Germline V lookup: CDR1 SEHNR, CDR2 FQNEAQ (reference sequence). The CDR3 has 16 residues. V lost 5 bases to trimming and J lost 4 bases, with 20 bases between them. This CDR3 reads CASSPYKLGGSYGYTF. CDR3 in DNA: TGTGCCAGCAGCCCTTACAAGCTGGGAGGGAGCTATGGCTACACCTTC.

This clonotype was recorded once. Germline is not matched at one junction end, which may reflect a read error. This sequence joins TRBV6-1 and TRBJ2-3, with 9 bases aligning to TRBD2. This CDR3 is built from 15 residues. The germline gives CDR1 MNHNS, CDR2 SASEGT. The CDR3 loop is CASHLSAGGTDTLYF. For the CDR3, the DNA is TGTGCCAGCCATCTTTCAGCGGGGGGCACAGATACGCTGTATTTT.

Worth noting for this clonotype: One end of the junction does not line up with germline, which may come from a read error. V gene TRBV29-1 combines with J gene TRBJ2-5, with D tentatively TRBD2 (5 bases). The CDR3 covers 13 residues. Germline CDR1 is SQVTM and CDR2 is ANQGSEA. The CDR3 DNA reads as TGCAGCCTTGGTGAGAGGGCCGCTGAGACCCAATACTTC. Its translation is CSLGERAAETQYF.

Here the CDR3 reads CSVVRRTQYF. The CDR3 DNA reads TGCAGCGTAGTTCGGCGTACGCAGTATTTT. The chain uses TRBV29-1 and TRBJ2-3; D is uncertain. The germline gives CDR1 SQVTM, CDR2 ANQGSEA. Trimming removed 6 bases from V and 8 bases from J, with 9 bases in between. The CDR3 extends over 10 amino acids.

The chain couples TRBV20-1 to TRBJ2-1; the D gene is possibly TRBD1 (6 bases). Trimming removed 6 bases at V and 2 bases at J, with 14 bases between. Germline loops: CDR1 DFQATT, CDR2 SNEGSKA (reference sequence). This CDR3 has 14 amino acids. CDR3 bases: TGCAGTGCGACAAGGACAGATCCCTACAATGAGCAGTTCTTC. Protein product: CSATRTDPYNEQFF.

This rearrangement joins TRBV12-3 or TRBV12-4 to TRBJ2-1, with 7 bases fitting TRBD2. V trimming: 6 bases; J trimming: 6 bases; junction bases outside the gene matches: 14. This CDR3 comprises 16 residues. The CDR3 region is CASSPFGLTGGNEQFF. The CDR3 region has the DNA TGTGCCAGCAGCCCCTTCGGATTAACGGGGGGCAATGAGCAGTTCTTC.

About this clonotype: One end of the junction does not line up with germline, which may come from a read error. CDR3 DNA: TGCAGCGCCCAGGGGGCCGGGGGGCTGATTTTT. Amino acid sequence: CSAQGAGGLIF. The V call is TRBV29-1, the J call TRBJ2-2; perhaps TRBD1 as D (8 bases). Germline CDR1 and CDR2: SQVTM and ANQGSEA. The CDR3 extends over 11 amino acids.

Comment on this clonotype: The junction shows a germline mismatch at one end, possibly a read error. V usage is TRBV7-9 and J usage is TRBJ1-1; the D gene is possibly TRBD1 (6 bases). Germline CDR1 SEHNR, CDR2 FQNEAQ (reference sequence). This CDR3 has 15 residues. The CDR3: CASIPQGLMKTEAFF. The DNA of the CDR3 is TGTGCCAGCATCCCTCAGGGGCTAATGAAGACTGAAGCTTTCTTT.

This chain connects TRBV6-1 to TRBJ2-7, with 7 bases lining up with TRBD1. Germline CDR1 reads MNHNS; CDR2 reads SASEGT. Trimming removed 0 bases from V and 3 bases from J; junction bases left unmatched: 5. CDR3 size: 15 residues. The CDR3 DNA sequence: TGTGCCAGCAGTGAAGCCACGGGACAGCGCTACGAGCAGTACTTC. As protein: CASSEATGQRYEQYF.

In regard to this clonotype: A read error is likely, as this CDR3 ends without the conserved phenylalanine or tryptophan. The chain couples TRBV6-5 to TRBJ1-5; tentatively, D is TRBD1 or TRBD2 (6 bases each). The J call may be in error: the DNA end matches TRBJ2-3 better. The germline CDR1 and CDR2 sequences are MNHEY and SVGAGI. This CDR3 contains 14 residues. DNA of the CDR3: TGTGCCAGCAGTTTTTCAGGGGAGGAGCTGCCCCAGTATCTT. It translates to CASSFSGEELPQYL.

The J gene is TRBJ1-4, the V gene TRBV4-1; D ambiguous. The germline V gene has CDR1 MGHRA and CDR2 YSYEKL. Trimming pared 10 bases from V and 1 base from J, leaving 19 bases between. The CDR3 length is 16 residues. The CDR3 nucleotides read TGCGCCAACAGACAAGTCCCCGGGGAAACTAATGAAAAACTGTTTTTT. Translated: CANRQVPGETNEKLFF.

Details on this clonotype: The junction shows a germline mismatch at one end, possibly a read error. The rearrangement links TRBV6-5 to TRBJ2-1; 8 nucleotides match TRBD2. The CDR3 has 17 amino acids. Per germline, CDR1 MNHEY and CDR2 SVGAGI. CDR3 nucleotides: TGTGCCAGCAGTTACCTAGCGGGCCACCGTTTATACAATGAGCGGTTCTTC. The encoded protein is CASSYLAGHRLYNERFF.

This clonotype was observed once. V and J are TRBV7-9 and TRBJ2-1; a weak D match, TRBD2 (5 bases). Trimming took off 5 bases at V and 8 bases at J, with 19 bases between the two ends. This CDR3 comprises 15 residues. CDR1 and CDR2 from the germline V gene are SEHNR and FQNEAQ (reference sequence). This CDR3 is CASSQTSVSAYEQFF. CDR3 nucleotides: TGTGCCAGCAGCCAAACTAGTGTGAGTGCCTATGAGCAGTTCTTC. Combining the CDR3 with reference TRBV7-9 and TRBJ2-1 gives the whole variable domain DTGVSQNPRHKITKRGQNVTFRCDPISEHNRLYWYRQTLGQGPEFLTYFQNEAQLEKSRLLSDRFSAERPKGSFSTLEIQRTEQGDSAMYLCASSQTSVSAYEQFFGPGTRLTVL.

The chain combines TRBV11-2 with TRBJ2-5; 11 bases line up with TRBD2. The CDR3 is made up of 18 amino acids. CDR1 is SGHAT and CDR2 is FQNNGV in the germline V gene. For the CDR3, the DNA is TGTACCGGCAGCTCCCGGGAACTAGCGGGAGCCCCTGGAGAGACCCAGTACTTC. Amino acid sequence: CTGSSRELAGAPGETQYF.

As concerns this clonotype: Since the CDR3 does not end with the conserved phenylalanine or tryptophan, this likely comes from a read error. This chain connects TRBV10-1 to TRBJ2-1, with TRBD2 matching over 7 bases. The CDR3 is 15 residues long. The germline V gene has CDR1 WNHNN and CDR2 SYGVQD (reference sequence). CDR3 sequence (DNA): TGCGCCCGCAGTAGGAAGCGGGGTTCCTACAATGAGCAGTTCCTC. This encodes CARSRKRGSYNEQFL.